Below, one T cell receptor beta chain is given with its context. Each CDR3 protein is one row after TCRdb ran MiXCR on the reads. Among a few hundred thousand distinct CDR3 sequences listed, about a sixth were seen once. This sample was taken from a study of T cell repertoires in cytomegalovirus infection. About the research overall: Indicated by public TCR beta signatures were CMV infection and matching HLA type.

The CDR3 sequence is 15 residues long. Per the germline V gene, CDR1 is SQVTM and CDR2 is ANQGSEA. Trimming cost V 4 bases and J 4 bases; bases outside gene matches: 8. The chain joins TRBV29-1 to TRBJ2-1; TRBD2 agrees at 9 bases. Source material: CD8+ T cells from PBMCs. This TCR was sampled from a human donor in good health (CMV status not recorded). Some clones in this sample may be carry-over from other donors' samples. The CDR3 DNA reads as TGCAGCGTTGTGGGACTAGCCGGAAGGTACAATGAGCAGTTCTTC. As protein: CSVVGLAGRYNEQFF.